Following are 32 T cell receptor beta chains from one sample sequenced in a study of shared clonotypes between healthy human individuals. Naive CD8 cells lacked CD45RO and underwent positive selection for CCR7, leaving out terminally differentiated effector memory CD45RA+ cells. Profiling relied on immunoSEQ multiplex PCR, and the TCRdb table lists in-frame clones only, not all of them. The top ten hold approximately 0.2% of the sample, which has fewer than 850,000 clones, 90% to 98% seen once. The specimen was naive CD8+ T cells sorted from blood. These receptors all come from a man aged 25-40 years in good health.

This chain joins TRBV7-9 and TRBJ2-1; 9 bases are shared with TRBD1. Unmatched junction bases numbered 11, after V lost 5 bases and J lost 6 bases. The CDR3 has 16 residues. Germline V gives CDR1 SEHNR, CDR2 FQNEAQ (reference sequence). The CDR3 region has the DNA TGTGCCAGCAGCCCCGCCGGACAGGGGATACTCAATGAGCAGTTCTTC. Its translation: CASSPAGQGILNEQFF.

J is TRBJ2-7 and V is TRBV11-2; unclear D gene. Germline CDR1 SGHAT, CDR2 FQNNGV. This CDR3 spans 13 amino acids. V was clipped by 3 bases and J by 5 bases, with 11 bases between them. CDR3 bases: TGTGCCAGCAGCTTGGAAGTTATCCACGAGCAGTACTTC. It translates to CASSLEVIHEQYF. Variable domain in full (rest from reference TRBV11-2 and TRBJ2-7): EAGVAQSPRYKIIEKRQSVAFWCNPISGHATLYWYQQILGQGPKLLIQFQNNGVVDDSQLPKDRFSAERLKGVDSTLKIQPAKLEDSAVYLCASSLEVIHEQYFGPGTRLTVT.

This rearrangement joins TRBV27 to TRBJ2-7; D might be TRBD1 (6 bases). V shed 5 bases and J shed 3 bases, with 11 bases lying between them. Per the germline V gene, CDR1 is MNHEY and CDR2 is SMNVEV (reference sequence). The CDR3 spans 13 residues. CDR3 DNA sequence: TGTGCCAGCAGTCCAACACAGGGCTACGAGCAGTACTTC. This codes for CASSPTQGYEQYF.

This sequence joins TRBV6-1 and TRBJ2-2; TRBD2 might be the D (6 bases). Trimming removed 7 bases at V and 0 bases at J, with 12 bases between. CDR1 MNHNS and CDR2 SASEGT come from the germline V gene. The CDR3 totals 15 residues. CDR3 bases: TGTGCCAGCAAACCGGGACTTACGAACACCGGGGAGCTGTTTTTT. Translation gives CASKPGLTNTGELFF.

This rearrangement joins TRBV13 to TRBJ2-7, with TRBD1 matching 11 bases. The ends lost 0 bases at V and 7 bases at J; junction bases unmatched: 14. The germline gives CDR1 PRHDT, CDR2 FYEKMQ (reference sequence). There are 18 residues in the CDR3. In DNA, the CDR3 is TGTGCCAGCAGCTTAGGCCGTCTGCTTGGGACAGGGGGTAAAGAGCAGTACTTC. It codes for CASSLGRLLGTGGKEQYF.

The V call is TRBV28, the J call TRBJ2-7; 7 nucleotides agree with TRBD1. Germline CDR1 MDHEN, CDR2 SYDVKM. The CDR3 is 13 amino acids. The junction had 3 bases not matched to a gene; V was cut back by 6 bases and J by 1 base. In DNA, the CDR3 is TGTGCCAGCAGCCAGACAGGGTCCTACGAGCAGTACTTC. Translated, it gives CASSQTGSYEQYF.

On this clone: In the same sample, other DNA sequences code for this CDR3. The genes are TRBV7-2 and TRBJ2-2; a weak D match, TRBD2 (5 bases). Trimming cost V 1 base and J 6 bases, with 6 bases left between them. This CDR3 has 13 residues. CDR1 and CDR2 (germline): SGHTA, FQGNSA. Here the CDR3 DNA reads TGTGCCAGCAGCTTAGGACTACCCGGGGAGCTGTTTTTT. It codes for CASSLGLPGELFF. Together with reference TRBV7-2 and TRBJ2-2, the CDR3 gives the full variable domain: GAGVSQSPSNKVTEKGKDVELRCDPISGHTALYWYRQSLGQGLEFLIYFQGNSAPDKSGLPSDRFSAERTGGSVSTLTIQRTQQEDSAVYLCASSLGLPGELFFGEGSRLTVL.

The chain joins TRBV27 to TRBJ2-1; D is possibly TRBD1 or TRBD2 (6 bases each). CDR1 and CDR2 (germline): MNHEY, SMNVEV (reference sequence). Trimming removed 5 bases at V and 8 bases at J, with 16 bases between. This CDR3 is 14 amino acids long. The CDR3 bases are TGTGCCAGCAGTCTTGCCCCTAGGGGGGATGAGCAGTTCTTC. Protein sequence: CASSLAPRGDEQFF.

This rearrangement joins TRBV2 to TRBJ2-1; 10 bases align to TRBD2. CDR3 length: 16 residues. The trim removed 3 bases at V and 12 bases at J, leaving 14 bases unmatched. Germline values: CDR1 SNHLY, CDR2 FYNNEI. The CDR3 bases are TGTGCCAGCAGTGACTTCCTAGCGGGAGTGGGGGAGGGGCAGTTCTTC. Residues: CASSDFLAGVGEGQFF.

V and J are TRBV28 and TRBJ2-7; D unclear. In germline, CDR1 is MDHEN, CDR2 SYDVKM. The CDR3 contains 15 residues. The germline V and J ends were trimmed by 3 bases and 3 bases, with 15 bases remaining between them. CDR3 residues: CASSFSPGEDYEQYF. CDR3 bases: TGTGCCAGCAGTTTTAGTCCAGGAGAGGACTACGAGCAGTACTTC.

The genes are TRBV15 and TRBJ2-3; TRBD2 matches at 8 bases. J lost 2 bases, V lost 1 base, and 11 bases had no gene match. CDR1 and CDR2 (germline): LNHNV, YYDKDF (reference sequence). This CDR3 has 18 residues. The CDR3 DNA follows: TGTGCCACCAGCAGAGGGGTGTTGGAGCGGGAGCCCACAGATACGCAGTATTTT. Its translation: CATSRGVLEREPTDTQYF.

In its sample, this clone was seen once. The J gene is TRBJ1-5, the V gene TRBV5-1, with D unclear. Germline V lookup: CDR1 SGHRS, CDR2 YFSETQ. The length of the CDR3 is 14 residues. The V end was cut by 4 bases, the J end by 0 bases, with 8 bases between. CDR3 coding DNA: TGCGCCAGCAGCCGTCCCTATAGCAATCAGCCCCAGCATTTT. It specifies CASSRPYSNQPQHF.

CDR3 amino acids: CASSWQGPGAPDTQYF. The CDR3 DNA is TGCGCCAGCAGCTGGCAGGGTCCGGGGGCCCCAGATACGCAGTATTTT. This chain uses TRBV5-1 with TRBJ2-3; tentatively, D is TRBD1 or TRBD2 (6 bases each). The germline CDR1 and CDR2 sequences are SGHRS and YFSETQ. V was cut by 3 bases and J by 4 bases, with 18 bases left in between. CDR3 length: 16 amino acids. The variable domain in full, completed from reference TRBV5-1 and TRBJ2-3, reads KAGVTQTPRYLIKTRGQQVTLSCSPISGHRSVSWYQQTPGQGLQFLFEYFSETQRNKGNFPGRFSGRQFSNSRSEMNVSTLELGDSALYLCASSWQGPGAPDTQYFGPGTRLTVL.

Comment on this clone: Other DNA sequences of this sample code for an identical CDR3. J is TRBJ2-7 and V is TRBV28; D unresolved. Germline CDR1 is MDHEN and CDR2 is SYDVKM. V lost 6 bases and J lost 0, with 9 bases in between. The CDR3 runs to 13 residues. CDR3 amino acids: CASSLRSSYEQYF. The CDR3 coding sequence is TGTGCCAGCAGCCTCCGATCCTCCTACGAGCAGTACTTC.

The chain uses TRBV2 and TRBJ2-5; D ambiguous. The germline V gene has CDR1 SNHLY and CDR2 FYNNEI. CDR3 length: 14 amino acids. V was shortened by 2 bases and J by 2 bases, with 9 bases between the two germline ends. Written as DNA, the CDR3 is TGTGCCAGCAGTGAAAGGTTCTATCAAGAGACCCAGTACTTC. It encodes CASSERFYQETQYF.

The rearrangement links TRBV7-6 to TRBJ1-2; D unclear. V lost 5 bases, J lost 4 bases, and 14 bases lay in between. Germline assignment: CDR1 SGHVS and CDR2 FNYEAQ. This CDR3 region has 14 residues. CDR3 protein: CASSPLVGGYGYTF. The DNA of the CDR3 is TGTGCCAGCAGCCCCCTCGTGGGAGGCTATGGCTACACCTTC.

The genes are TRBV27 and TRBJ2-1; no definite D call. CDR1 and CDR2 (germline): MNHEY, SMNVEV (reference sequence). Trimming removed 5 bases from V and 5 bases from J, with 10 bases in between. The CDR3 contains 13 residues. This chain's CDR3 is CASSLNMHNEQFF. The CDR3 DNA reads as TGTGCCAGCAGTCTTAATATGCACAATGAGCAGTTCTTC.

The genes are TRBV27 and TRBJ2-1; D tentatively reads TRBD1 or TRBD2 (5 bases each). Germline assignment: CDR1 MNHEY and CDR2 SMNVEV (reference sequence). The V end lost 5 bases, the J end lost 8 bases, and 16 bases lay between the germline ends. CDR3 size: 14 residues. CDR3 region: CASSTQGWRYEQFF. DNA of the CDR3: TGTGCCAGCAGTACCCAGGGATGGAGGTATGAGCAGTTCTTC.

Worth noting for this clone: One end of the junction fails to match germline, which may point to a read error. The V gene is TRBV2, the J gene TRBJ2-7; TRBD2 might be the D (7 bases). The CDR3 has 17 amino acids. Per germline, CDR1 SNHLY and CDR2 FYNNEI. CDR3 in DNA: TGTGCCAGCAGCGAAGCGGGGCGTGCCAGGGGCTCCTACGAGCAGTACTTC. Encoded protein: CASSEAGRARGSYEQYF.

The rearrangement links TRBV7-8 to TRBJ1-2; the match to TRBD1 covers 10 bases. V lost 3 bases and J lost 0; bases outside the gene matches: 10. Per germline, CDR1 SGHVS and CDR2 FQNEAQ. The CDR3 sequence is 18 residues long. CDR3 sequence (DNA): TGTGCCAGCAGCTTTGTGTTGGGACAGGGGCCGACTAACTATGGCTACACCTTC. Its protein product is CASSFVLGQGPTNYGYTF.

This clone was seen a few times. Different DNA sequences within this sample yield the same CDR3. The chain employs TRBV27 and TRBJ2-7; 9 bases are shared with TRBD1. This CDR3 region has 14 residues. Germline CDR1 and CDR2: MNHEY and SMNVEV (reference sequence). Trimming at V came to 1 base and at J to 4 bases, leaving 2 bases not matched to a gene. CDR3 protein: CASSLWGTGYEQYF. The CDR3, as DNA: TGTGCCAGCAGTTTATGGGGGACAGGGTACGAGCAGTACTTC.

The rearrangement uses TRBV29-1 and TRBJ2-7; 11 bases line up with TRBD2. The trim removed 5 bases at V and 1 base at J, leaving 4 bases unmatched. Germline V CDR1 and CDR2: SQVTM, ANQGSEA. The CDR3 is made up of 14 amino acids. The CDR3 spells CSVLLAGVSYEQYF. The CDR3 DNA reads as TGCAGCGTTTTACTAGCGGGAGTTTCCTACGAGCAGTACTTC.

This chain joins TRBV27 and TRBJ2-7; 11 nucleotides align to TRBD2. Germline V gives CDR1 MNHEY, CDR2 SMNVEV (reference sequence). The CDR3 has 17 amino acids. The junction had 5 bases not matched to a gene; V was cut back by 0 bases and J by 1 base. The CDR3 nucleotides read TGTGCCAGCAGTTTATCGGTGGGGACTAGCGGATCCTACGAGCAGTACTTC. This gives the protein CASSLSVGTSGSYEQYF.

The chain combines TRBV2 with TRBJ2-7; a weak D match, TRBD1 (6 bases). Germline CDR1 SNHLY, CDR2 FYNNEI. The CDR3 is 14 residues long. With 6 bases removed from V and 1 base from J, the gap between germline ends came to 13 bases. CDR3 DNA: TGTGCCAGCAGCGTAAGGGGGATTTCCTACGAGCAGTACTTC. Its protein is CASSVRGISYEQYF.

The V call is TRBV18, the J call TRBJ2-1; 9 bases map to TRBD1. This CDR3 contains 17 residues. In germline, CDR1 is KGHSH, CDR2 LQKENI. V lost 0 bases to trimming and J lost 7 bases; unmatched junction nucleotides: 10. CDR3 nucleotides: TGTGCCAGCTCACCACCTTTCCGGGACAGGGAAGGTAATGAGCAGTTCTTC. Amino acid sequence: CASSPPFRDREGNEQFF.

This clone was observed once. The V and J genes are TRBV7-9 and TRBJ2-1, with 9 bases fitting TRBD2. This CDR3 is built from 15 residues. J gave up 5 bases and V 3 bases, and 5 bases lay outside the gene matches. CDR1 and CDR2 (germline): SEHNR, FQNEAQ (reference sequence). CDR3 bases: TGTGCCAGCAGCTTTTTGGTAGCGGGAGACAATGAGCAGTTCTTC. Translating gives CASSFLVAGDNEQFF.

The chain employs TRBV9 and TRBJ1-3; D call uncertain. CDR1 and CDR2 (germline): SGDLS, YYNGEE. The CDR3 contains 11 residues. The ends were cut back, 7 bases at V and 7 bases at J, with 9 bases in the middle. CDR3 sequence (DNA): TGTGCCAGCTATCGTTACAACACCATATATTTT. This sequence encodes CASYRYNTIYF.

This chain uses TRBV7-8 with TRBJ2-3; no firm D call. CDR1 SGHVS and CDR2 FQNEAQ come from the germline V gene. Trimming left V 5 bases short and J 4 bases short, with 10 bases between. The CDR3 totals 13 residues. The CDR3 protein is CASSQSIPDTQYF. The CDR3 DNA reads TGTGCCAGCAGCCAGAGTATCCCAGATACGCAGTATTTT.

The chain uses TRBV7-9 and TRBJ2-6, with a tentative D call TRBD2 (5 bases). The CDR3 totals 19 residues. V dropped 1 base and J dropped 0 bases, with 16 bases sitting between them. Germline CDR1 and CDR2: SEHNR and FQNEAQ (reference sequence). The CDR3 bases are TGTGCCAGCAGCTTAGGCCCCGGGGTGAGCAGCTCTGGGGCCAACGTCCTGACTTTC. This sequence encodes CASSLGPGVSSSGANVLTF.

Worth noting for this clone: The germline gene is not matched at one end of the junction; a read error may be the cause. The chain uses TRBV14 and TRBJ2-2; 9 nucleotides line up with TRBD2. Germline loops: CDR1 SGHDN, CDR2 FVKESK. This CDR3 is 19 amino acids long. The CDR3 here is CASSPPGWIAGANTGGLFF. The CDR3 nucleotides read TGTGCCAGCAGCCCTCCGGGGTGGATAGCGGGGGCGAACACCGGGGGGCTGTTTTTT.

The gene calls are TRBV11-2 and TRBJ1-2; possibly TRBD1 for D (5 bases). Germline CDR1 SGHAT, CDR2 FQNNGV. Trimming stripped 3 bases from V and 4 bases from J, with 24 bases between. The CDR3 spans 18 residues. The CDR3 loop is CASSFDSTPVRGTYGYTF. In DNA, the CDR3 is TGTGCCAGCAGCTTTGACTCCACCCCGGTACGGGGGACCTATGGCTACACCTTC.

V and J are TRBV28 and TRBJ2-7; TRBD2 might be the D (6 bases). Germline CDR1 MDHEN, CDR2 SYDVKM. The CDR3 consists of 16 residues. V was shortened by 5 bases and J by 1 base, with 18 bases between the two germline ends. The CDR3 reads CASSTRERGLSYEQYF. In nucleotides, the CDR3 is TGTGCCAGCAGTACTCGGGAGAGGGGTTTATCCTACGAGCAGTACTTC.